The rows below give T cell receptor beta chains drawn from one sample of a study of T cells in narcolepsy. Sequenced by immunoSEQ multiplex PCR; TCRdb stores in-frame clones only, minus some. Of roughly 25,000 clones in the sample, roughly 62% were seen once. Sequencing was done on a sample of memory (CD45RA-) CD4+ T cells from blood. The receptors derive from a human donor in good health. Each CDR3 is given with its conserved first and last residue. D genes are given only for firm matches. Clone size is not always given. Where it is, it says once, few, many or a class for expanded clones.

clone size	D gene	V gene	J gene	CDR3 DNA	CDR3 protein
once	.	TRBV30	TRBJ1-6	TGTGCCTGGAATACGATACTGGAACCCCTCCACTTT	CAWNTILEPLHF
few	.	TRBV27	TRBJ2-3	TGTGCCAGCAGTTTAGCGACAGGAGGCGCAGATACGCAGTATTTT	CASSLATGGADTQYF
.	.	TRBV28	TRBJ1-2	TGTGCCAGCAGAGTTACGTCTGGCTACACCTTC	CASRVTSGYTF
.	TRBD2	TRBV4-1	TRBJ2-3	TGCGCCAGCAGCCATTCCAGCGGGGGGCCCGGGGATACGCAGTATTTT	CASSHSSGGPGDTQYF
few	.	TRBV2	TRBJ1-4	TGTGCCAGCAGTGCGGAGGGAAAACTGTTTTTT	CASSAEGKLFF
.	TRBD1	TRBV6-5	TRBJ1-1	TGTGCCACCGGGGACAGGGGTATCCTGAACACTGAAGCTTTCTTT	CATGDRGILNTEAFF
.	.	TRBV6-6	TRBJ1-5	TGTGCCAGCAGTTACGGTGGACAGCTCAATCAGCCCCAGCATTTT	CASSYGGQLNQPQHF
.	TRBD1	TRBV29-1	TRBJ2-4	TGCAGCATAGGGGACAGTAAGAAAAACATTCAGTACTTC	CSIGDSKKNIQYF
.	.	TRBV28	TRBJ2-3	TGTGCCAGCAGTTGGGGGACTGGCTCTAGCACAGATACGCAGTATTTT	CASSWGTGSSTDTQYF
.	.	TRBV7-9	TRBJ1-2	TGTGCCAGCAGCTATCAGGGATCTCTTGGCTACACCTTC	CASSYQGSLGYTF
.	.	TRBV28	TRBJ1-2	TGTGCCAGCAGTACACGGGAGGCGGGCTACACCTTC	CASSTREAGYTF
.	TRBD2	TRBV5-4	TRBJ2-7	TGTGCCAGCAGCTCTCGACTAGCGGGGACCTACGAGCAGTACTTC	CASSSRLAGTYEQYF
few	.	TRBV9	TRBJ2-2	TGTGCCAGCAGCCCCAGGGGGGGCAACACCGGGGAGCTGTTTTTT	CASSPRGGNTGELFF
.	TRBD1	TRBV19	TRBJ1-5	TGTGCCAGTAGTATACAGGGGGCGGGCAATCAGCCCCAGCATTTT	CASSIQGAGNQPQHF
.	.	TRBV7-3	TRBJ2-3	TGTGCCAGCAGCTTAAGGGGGCAGACAGATACGCAGTATTTT	CASSLRGQTDTQYF
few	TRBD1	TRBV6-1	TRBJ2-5	TGTGCCAGCAGTGAAGCGCTCGGGACAGGGAGGGAGACCCAGTACTTC	CASSEALGTGRETQYF
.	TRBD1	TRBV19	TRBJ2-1	TGTGCCACCTCACCCGGGACAGACTACAATGAGCAGTTCTTC	CATSPGTDYNEQFF
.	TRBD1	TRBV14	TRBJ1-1	TGTGCCAGCAGCAGAGACAGGGGGCGAATCACTGAAGCTTTCTTT	CASSRDRGRITEAFF
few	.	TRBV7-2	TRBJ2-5	TGTGCCAGCAGCTTACTCGCTACCCCAGAGACCCAGTACTTC	CASSLLATPETQYF
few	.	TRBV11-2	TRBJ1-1	TGTGCCAGCAGCTCCCTCCCGGGCACTGAAGCTTTCTTT	CASSSLPGTEAFF
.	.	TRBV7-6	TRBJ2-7	TGTGCCAGCAGCTTAGCCCCGCCTAGACGCGGACTGCCGAGGAGCTCCTACGAGCAGTACTTC	CASSLAPPRRGLPRSSYEQYF
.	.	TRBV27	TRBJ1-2	TGTGCCAGCAGTTTATCGGGGCCCCCCCACTATGGCTACACCTTC	CASSLSGPPHYGYTF
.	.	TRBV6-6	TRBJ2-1	TGTGCCAGCCGCCCAGACGGCTCCTACAATGAGCAGTTCTTC	CASRPDGSYNEQFF
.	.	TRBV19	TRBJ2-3	TGTGCCAGTAGTGTTAGGGGGGATACGCAGTATTTT	CASSVRGDTQYF
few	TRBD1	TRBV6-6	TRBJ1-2	TGTGCCAGCAGTTCCTCTTCGACAGGGGGCTCCTATGGCTACACCTTC	CASSSSSTGGSYGYTF
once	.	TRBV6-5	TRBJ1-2	TGTGCCAGCAGTCTTGACAGTAACTATGGCTACACCTTC	CASSLDSNYGYTF